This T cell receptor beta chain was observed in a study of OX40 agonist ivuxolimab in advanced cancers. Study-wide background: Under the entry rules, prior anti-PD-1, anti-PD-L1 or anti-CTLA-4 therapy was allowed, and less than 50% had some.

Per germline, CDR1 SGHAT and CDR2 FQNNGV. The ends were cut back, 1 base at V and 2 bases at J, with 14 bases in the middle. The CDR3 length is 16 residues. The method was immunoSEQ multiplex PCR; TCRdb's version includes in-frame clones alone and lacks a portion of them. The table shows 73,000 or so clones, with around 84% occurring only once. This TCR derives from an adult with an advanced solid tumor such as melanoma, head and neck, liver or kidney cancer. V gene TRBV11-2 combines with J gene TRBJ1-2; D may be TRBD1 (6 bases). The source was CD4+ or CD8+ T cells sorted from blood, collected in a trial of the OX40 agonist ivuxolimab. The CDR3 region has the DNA TGTGCCAGCAGCTTAGGGCGATGGGGGACAAACTATGGCTACACCTTC. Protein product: CASSLGRWGTNYGYTF.